The clone carrying this T cell receptor (beta chain) was counted many times. The data derive from a study of blood T cells in healthy people across ages. Germline V CDR1 and CDR2: MNHNS, SASEGT. There are 20 residues in the CDR3. V was pared by 6 bases and J by 7 bases, with 23 bases of the junction left unmatched. Donors each provided 8 to 10 milliliters of peripheral blood. With a J-beta primer mix and a sample-barcoded 5' primer, a second PCR ran 7 to 11 cycles. Carrying 12 random nucleotides, a template-switch adaptor labeled each individual cDNA molecule. TCRdb itself ran the 5' RACE reads through MiXCR, one entry per CDR3 protein. The table lists more than 900,000 distinct CDR3 sequences, 25% to 35% of them singletons. This sample was also put to use in a study of T cells of mothers and their children.

The specimen sequenced was blood. This chain uses TRBV6-1 with TRBJ1-4; 10 nucleotides match TRBD1. This receptor was identified in a woman in her thirties or forties in good health. In DNA form, the CDR3 reads TGTGCCAGCAGCCGAGACCCACAGACAGGGGGCGTAGGTGAAGTTGAAAAACTGTTTTTT. The encoded protein is CASSRDPQTGGVGEVEKLFF.